This TCR beta chain was sequenced during a study of patients and donors after allogeneic stem cell transplantation. With regard to this clonotype: A far larger clone is one nucleotide away, so this likely arose from a read error.

Trimming cost V 4 bases and J 4 bases, with 4 bases left between them. The CDR3 sequence is 11 residues long. Germline V CDR1 and CDR2: MNHNS, SASEGT. In TCRdb, the RT-PCR reads were re-called with MiXCR into one record per CDR3 protein. The sample lists about 230,000 distinct CDR3 sequences, roughly an eighth occurring once. The sequenced material came from blood, either unsorted or a sorted T cell fraction (not recorded which). The chain combines TRBV6-1 with TRBJ1-1; D call uncertain. The receptor was isolated from a human donor who was either an allogeneic HSCT recipient or a stem cell or donor lymphocyte infusion donor (not recorded which). It is not recorded whose cells these are; they may come from a transplant donor. The CDR3 reads CASSGFTEAFF. For the CDR3, the DNA is TGTGCCAGCAGTGGGTTCACTGAAGCTTTCTTT.